Listed below are T cell receptor beta chains from one sample, sequenced in a study of T-cell reconstitution after alpha-beta-depleted transplantation in children. TCRdb reprocessed the PCR reads with MiXCR, giving one entry per CDR3 protein. Of about 360,000 distinct CDR3 sequences listed, approximately 12% are singletons. This specimen consisted of PBMCs, obtained from the stem cell graft. These receptors all stem from a human donor who donated a stem cell graft to a child with Fanconi anemia. Each CDR3 is given without its conserved first and last residue. Some rows have no size entry. The others give once, few or many, or a class for an expanded clone.

TRBV25-1	TRBJ2-5	few	ASSAEDPQETQY
TRBV12-3/TRBV12-4	TRBJ2-2	few	ASSPTVRTGELF
TRBV5-7	TRBJ2-5	few	ASSFGQGVETQY
TRBV5-8	TRBJ2-3	few	ASIRQGAASGTQY
TRBV24-1	TRBJ2-3	-	ATSSMGRGRDTDTQY
TRBV7-9	TRBJ2-1	few	ASQQGANNEQF
TRBV9	TRBJ2-2	many	ASSPQINTGELF
TRBV4-3	TRBJ1-3	few	ASSQEARGFSGNTIY
TRBV29-1	TRBJ1-4	many	SARQDTNEKLF
TRBV12-3/TRBV12-4	TRBJ1-5	many	ASSLGTATSGQPQH
TRBV5-1	TRBJ1-5	-	ASSLLPFDGGPGNQPQH
TRBV6-5	TRBJ2-3	many	ASSAIFEQGDTQY
TRBV20-1	TRBJ2-3	-	SARDRVGTDTQY
TRBV10-2	TRBJ2-1	few	ASRPPGQNNEQF
TRBV7-2	TRBJ1-2	-	ASSSRTGTYGYT
TRBV10-3	TRBJ1-2	-	AISESNREEGYT
TRBV20-1	TRBJ1-5	-	SARDVQGNTQPQH
TRBV6-2/TRBV6-3	TRBJ1-1	few	ASSYGINLEAF
TRBV18	TRBJ1-1	few	ASSPAGRKGTEAF
TRBV2	TRBJ2-3	-	ASSPPGTVSTDTQY
TRBV12-3/TRBV12-4	TRBJ1-5	many	ASSSDMSPYSNQPQH
TRBV28	TRBJ2-5	many	ASSSQGRNQETQY